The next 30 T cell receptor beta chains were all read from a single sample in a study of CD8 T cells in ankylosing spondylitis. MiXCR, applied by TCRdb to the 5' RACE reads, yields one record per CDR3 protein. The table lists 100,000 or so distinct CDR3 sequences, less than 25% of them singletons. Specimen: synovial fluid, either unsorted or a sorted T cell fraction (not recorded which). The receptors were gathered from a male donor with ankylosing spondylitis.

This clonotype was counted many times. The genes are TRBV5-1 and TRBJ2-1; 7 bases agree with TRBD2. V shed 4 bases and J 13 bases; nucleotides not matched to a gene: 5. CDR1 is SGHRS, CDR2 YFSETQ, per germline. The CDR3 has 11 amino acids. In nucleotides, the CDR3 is TGCGCCAGCAGCCAAGGACTAGGTCAGTTCTTC. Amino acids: CASSQGLGQFF.

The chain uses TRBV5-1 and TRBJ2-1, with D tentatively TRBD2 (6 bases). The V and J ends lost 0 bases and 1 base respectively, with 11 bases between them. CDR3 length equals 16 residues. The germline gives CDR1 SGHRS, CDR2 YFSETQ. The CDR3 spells CASSLVGAGSYNEQFF. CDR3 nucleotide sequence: TGCGCCAGCAGCTTGGTGGGTGCGGGGTCCTACAATGAGCAGTTCTTC. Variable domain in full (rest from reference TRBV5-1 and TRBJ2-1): KAGVTQTPRYLIKTRGQQVTLSCSPISGHRSVSWYQQTPGQGLQFLFEYFSETQRNKGNFPGRFSGRQFSNSRSEMNVSTLELGDSALYLCASSLVGAGSYNEQFFGPGTRLTVL.

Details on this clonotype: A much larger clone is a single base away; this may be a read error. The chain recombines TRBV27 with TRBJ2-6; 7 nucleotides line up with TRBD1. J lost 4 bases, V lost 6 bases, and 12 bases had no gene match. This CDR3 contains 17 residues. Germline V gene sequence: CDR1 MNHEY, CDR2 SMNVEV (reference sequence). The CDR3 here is CASRGPTGAPGANVLTF. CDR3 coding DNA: TGTGCCAGCAGGGGACCCACAGGGGCCCCCGGGGCCAACGTCCTGACTTTC. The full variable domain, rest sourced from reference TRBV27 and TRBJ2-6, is EAQVTQNPRYLITVTGKKLTVTCSQNMNHEYMSWYRQDPGLGLRQIYYSMNVEVTDKGDVPEGYKVSRKEKRNFPLILESPSPNQTSLYFCASRGPTGAPGANVLTFGAGSRLTVL.

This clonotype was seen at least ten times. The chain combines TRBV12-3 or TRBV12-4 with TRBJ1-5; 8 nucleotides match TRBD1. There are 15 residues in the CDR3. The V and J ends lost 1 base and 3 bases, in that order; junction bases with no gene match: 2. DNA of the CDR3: TGTGCCAGCAGTTTAGAGACAGGGGACAATCAGCCCCAGCATTTT. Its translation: CASSLETGDNQPQHF.

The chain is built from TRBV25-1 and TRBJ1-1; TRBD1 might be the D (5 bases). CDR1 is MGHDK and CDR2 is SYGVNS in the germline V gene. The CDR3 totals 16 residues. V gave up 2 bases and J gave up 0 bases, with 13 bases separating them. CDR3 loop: CASSEDRRGMNTEAFF. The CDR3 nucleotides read TGTGCCAGCAGTGAAGACCGAAGGGGAATGAACACTGAAGCTTTCTTT.

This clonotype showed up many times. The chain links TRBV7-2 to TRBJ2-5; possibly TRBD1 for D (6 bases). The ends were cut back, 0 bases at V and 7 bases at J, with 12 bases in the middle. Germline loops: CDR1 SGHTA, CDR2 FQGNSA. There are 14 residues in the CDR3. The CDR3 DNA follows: TGTGCCAGCAGCTTAGCCCAGGGGTTCGGGACCCAGTACTTC. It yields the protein CASSLAQGFGTQYF.

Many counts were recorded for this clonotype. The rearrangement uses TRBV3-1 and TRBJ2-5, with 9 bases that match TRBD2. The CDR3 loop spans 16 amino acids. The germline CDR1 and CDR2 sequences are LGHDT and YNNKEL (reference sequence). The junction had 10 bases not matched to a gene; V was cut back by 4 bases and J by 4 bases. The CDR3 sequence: CASSPASGAGGETQYF. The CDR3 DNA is TGTGCCAGCAGCCCAGCATCGGGAGCGGGAGGAGAGACCCAGTACTTC.

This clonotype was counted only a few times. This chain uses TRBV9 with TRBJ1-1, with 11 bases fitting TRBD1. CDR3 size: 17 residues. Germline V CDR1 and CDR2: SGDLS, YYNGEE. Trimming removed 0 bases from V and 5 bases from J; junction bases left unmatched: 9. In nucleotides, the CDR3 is TGTGCCAGCAGCGTAGGGGATGGACAGGGGGCGAGAACTGAAGCTTTCTTT. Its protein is CASSVGDGQGARTEAFF. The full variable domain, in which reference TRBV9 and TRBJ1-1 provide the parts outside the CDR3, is DSGVTQTPKHLITATGQRVTLRCSPRSGDLSVYWYQQSLDQGLQFLIQYYNGEERAKGNILERFSAQQFPDLHSELNLSSLELGDSALYFCASSVGDGQGARTEAFFGQGTRLTVV.

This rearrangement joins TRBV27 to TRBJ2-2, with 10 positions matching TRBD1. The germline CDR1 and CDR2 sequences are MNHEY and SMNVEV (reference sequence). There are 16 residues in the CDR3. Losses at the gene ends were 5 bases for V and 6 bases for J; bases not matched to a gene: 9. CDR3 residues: CASSQDRGRLPGELFF. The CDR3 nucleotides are TGTGCCAGCAGTCAAGACAGGGGGCGCCTCCCCGGGGAGCTGTTTTTT.

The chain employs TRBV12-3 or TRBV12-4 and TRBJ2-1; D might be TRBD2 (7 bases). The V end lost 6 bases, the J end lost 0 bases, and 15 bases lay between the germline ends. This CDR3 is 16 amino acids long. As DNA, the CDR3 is TGTGCCAGCAGGAATAGGGGGGGGAGCTCCTACAATGAGCAGTTCTTC. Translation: CASRNRGGSSYNEQFF.

This CDR3 is CSARGLAGVSTDTQYF. The CDR3 region has the DNA TGCAGTGCTAGGGGACTAGCGGGAGTGAGCACAGATACGCAGTATTTT. The J gene is TRBJ2-3, the V gene TRBV20-1, with TRBD2 matching 14 bases. There are 16 residues in the CDR3. Trimming took 3 bases from V and 0 from J; bases not matched to a gene: 2. The germline CDR1 and CDR2 sequences are DFQATT and SNEGSKA (reference sequence).

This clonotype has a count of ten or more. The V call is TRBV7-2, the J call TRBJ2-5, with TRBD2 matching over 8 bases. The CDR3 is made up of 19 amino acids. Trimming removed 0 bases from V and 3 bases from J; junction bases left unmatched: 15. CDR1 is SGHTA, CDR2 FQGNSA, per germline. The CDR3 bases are TGTGCCAGCAGCTTAGCGAAGCTAGGAAGCGGGGGTCTAGAAGAGACCCAGTACTTC. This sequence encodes CASSLAKLGSGGLEETQYF.

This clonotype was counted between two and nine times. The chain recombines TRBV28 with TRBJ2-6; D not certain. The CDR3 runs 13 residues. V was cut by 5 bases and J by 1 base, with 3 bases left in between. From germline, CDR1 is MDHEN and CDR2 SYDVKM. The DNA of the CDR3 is TGTGCCAGCAGTCGTTCTGGGGCCAACGTCCTGACTTTC. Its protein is CASSRSGANVLTF.

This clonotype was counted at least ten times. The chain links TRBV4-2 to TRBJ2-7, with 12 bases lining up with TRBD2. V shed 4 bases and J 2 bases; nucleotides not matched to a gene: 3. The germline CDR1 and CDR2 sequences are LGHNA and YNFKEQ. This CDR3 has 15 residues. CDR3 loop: CASSLSSGRAYEQYF. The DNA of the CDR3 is TGTGCCAGCAGCCTATCTAGCGGGAGGGCCTACGAGCAGTACTTC.

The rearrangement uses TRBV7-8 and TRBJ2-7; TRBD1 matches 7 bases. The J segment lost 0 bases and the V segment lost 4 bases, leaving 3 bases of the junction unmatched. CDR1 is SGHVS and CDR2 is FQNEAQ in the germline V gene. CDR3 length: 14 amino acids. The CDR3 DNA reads TGTGCCAGCAGCTCGGACAGGAGCTCCTACGAGCAGTACTTC. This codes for CASSSDRSSYEQYF. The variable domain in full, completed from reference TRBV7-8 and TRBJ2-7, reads GAGVSQSPRYKVAKRGQDVALRCDPISGHVSLFWYQQALGQGPEFLTYFQNEAQLDKSGLPSDRFFAERPEGSVSTLKIQRTQQEDSAVYLCASSSDRSSYEQYFGPGTRLTVT.

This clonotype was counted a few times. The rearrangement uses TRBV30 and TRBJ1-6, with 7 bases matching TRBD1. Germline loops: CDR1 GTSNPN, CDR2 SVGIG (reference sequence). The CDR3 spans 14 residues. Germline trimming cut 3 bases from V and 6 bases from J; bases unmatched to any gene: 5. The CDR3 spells CAWREGASNSPLHF. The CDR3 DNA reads TGTGCCTGGAGGGAGGGGGCGAGTAATTCACCCCTCCACTTT.

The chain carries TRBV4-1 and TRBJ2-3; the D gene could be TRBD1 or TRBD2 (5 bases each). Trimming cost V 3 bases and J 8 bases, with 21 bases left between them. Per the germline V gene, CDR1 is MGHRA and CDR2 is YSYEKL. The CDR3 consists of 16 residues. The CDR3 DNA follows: TGCGCCAGCAGCCACTTGATCGGGGCCGAAACGGGTACGCAGTATTTT. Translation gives CASSHLIGAETGTQYF.

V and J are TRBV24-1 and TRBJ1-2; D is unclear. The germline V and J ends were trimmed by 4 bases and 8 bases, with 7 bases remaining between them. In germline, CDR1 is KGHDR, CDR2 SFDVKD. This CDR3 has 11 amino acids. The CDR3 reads CATSDPQGYTF. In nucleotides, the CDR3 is TGTGCCACCAGTGACCCTCAGGGCTACACCTTC.

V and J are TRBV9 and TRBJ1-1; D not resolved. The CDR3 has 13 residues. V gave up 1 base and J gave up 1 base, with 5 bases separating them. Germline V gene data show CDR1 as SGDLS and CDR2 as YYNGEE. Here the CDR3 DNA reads TGTGCCAGCAGCGTAAGCAGGAACACTGAAGCTTTCTTT. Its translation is CASSVSRNTEAFF.

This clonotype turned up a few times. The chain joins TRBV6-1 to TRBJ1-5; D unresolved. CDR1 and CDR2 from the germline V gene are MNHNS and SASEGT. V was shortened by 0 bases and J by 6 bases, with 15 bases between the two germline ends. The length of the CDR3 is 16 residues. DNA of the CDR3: TGTGCCAGCAGTGAAGCGAAGGACCAGAGGGCTCAGCCCCAGCATTTT. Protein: CASSEAKDQRAQPQHF.

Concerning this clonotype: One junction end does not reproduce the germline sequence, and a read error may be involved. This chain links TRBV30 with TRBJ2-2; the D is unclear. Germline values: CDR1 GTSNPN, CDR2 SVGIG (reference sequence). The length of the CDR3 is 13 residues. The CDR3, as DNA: TGTGCCTGGGGTGTACAGAACACCGGGGAGCTGTTTTTT. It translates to CAWGVQNTGELFF.

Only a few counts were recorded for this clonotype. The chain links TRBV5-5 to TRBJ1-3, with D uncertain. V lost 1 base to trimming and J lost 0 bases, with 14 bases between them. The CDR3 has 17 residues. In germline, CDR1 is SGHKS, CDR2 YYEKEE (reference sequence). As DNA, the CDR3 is TGTGCCAGCAGCTTGACGGTGACTCACTCCTCTGGAAACACCATATATTTT. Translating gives CASSLTVTHSSGNTIYF.

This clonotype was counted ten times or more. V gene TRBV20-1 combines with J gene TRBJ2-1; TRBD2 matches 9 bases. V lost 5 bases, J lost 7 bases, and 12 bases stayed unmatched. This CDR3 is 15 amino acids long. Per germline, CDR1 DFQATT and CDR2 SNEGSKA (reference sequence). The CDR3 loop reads CSARPVAGDWNEQFF. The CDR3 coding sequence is TGCAGTGCTCGGCCAGTAGCGGGGGATTGGAATGAGCAGTTCTTC.

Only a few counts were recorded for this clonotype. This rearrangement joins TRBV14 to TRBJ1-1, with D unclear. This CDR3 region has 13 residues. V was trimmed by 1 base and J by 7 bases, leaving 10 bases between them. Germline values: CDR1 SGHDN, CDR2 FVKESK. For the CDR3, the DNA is TGTGCCAGCAGCCAAGTTCCGGGGAGTGAAGCTTTCTTT. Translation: CASSQVPGSEAFF.

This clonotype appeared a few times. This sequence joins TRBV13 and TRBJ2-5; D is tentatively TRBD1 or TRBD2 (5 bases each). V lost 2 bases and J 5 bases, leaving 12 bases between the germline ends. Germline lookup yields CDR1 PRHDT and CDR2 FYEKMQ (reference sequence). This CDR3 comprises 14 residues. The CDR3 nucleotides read TGTGCCAGCAGCTTAAGGGGCAGGGAGGAGACCCAGTACTTC. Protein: CASSLRGREETQYF. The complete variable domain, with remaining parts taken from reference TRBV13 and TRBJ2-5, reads AAGVIQSPRHLIKEKRETATLKCYPIPRHDTVYWYQQGPGQDPQFLISFYEKMQSDKGSIPDRFSAQQFSDYHSELNMSSLELGDSALYFCASSLRGREETQYFGPGTRLLVL.

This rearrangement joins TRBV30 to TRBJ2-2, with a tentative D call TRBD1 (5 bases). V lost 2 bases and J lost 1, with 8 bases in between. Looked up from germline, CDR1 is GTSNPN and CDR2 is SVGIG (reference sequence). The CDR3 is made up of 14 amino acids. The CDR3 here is CAWSLGVNTGELFF. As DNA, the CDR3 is TGTGCCTGGAGTTTAGGGGTGAACACCGGGGAGCTGTTTTTT. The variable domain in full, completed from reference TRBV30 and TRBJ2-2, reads SQTIHQWPATLVQPVGSPLSLECTVEGTSNPNLYWYRQAAGRGLQLLFYSVGIGQISSEVPQNLSASRPQDRQFILSSKKLLLSDSGFYLCAWSLGVNTGELFFGEGSRLTVL.

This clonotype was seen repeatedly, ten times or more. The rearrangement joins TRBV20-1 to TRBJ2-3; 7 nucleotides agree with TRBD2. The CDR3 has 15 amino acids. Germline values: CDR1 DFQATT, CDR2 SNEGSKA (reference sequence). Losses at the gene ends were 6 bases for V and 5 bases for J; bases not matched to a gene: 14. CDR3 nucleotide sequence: TGCAGTGCAATTCCCTCCGGGTGGGAGGGAGATACGCAGTATTTT. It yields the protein CSAIPSGWEGDTQYF.

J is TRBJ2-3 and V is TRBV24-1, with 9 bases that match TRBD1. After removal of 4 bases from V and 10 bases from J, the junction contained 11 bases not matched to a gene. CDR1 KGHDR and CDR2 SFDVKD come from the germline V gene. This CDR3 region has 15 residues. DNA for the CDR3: TGTGCCACCAGTGACCCGGGACAGGGAAGGTTGGCGCAGTATTTT. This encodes CATSDPGQGRLAQYF.

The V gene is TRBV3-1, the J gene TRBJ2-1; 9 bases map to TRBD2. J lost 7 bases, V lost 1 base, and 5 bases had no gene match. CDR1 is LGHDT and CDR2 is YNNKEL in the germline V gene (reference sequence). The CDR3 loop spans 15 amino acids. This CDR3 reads CASSQVGTSPNEQFF. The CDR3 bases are TGTGCCAGCAGCCAAGTTGGGACTAGCCCGAATGAGCAGTTCTTC.

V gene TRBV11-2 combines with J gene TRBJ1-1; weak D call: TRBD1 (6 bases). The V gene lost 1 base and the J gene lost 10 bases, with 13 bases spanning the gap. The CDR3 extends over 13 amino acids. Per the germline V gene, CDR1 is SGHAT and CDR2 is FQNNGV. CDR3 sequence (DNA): TGTGCCAGCAGCTTAGGTCCAGGGGTGGGAGCTTTCTTT. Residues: CASSLGPGVGAFF. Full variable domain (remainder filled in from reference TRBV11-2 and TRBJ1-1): EAGVAQSPRYKIIEKRQSVAFWCNPISGHATLYWYQQILGQGPKLLIQFQNNGVVDDSQLPKDRFSAERLKGVDSTLKIQPAKLEDSAVYLCASSLGPGVGAFFGQGTRLTVV.